Listed below are T cell receptor beta chains from one sample, sequenced in a study of post-analysis software for immune sequencing data. TCRdb recomputed calls from the PCR reads with MiXCR, one row per CDR3 protein. Of approximately 630,000 distinct CDR3 sequences listed, roughly three fifths are singletons. Material: blood. Receptors originate from a girl aged 2 to 9 with multiple sclerosis. The CDR3 runs from the conserved cysteine through the conserved F or W. The D gene is left open where the match is weak. A row's size may be missing; if present it is once, few, many or a size class.

v_call	clone_size	d_call	j_call	cdr3_nt	cdr3_aa
TRBV27	.	.	TRBJ2-3	TGTGCCAGCAGTTTCGAGGGAGAGGGGACAGATACGCAGTATTTT	CASSFEGEGTDTQYF
TRBV12-3/TRBV12-4	few	TRBD1	TRBJ1-2	TGTGCCAGCACCTCCTTAGGGGGCGCAAACTATGGCTACACCTTC	CASTSLGGANYGYTF
TRBV20-1	.	TRBD1	TRBJ2-7	TGCAGTGCTAGACCCCCGGGACAGGTTACCTCCTACGAGCAGTACTTC	CSARPPGQVTSYEQYF
TRBV5-1	.	TRBD2	TRBJ2-3	TGCGCCAGCAGCTCTCCGGGACTAGCGGGAGGAGGAATGGCAGATACGCAGTATTTT	CASSSPGLAGGGMADTQYF
TRBV28	.	.	TRBJ2-7	TGTGCCAGCAGTTTTGGGACCGGGAACTACGAGCAGTACTTC	CASSFGTGNYEQYF
TRBV12-3/TRBV12-4	.	.	TRBJ1-2	TGTGCCAGCAGAACCTACAGCCCTGATGGCTACACCTTC	CASRTYSPDGYTF
TRBV20-1	.	.	TRBJ1-1	TGCAGTGCTAGAGATCGGGGGGGTCGCGACACTGAAGCTTTCTTT	CSARDRGGRDTEAFF
TRBV10-1	.	TRBD1	TRBJ2-2	TGCGCCAGCAGTCAAATGACAGGGTGGACCGGGGAGCTGTTTTTT	CASSQMTGWTGELFF
TRBV12-3/TRBV12-4	.	.	TRBJ2-1	TGTGCCAGCAGTTTGGGGCAGCCTCAGGACAATGAGCAGTTCTTC	CASSLGQPQDNEQFF
TRBV5-6	.	TRBD2	TRBJ2-3	TGTGCCAGCAGCTTGTCCGTAGCGGGAGGCTTCACAGATACGCAGTATTTT	CASSLSVAGGFTDTQYF
TRBV7-9	.	.	TRBJ2-4	TGTGCCAGCGGCCCCAGCAGGCCGGACATTCAGTACTTC	CASGPSRPDIQYF
TRBV4-2	.	.	TRBJ1-6	TGTGCCAGCAGCCAAGAAACAGGGACCGTACATTCACCCCTCCACTTT	CASSQETGTVHSPLHF
TRBV5-1	many	TRBD2	TRBJ2-7	TGCGCCAGCAGCTCGGGACTAGACTTCCACGAGCAGTACTTC	CASSSGLDFHEQYF
TRBV20-1	.	TRBD2	TRBJ2-2	TGCAGTGCTAGAGATCGACTAGCGGGATTCACCGGGGAGCTGTTTTTT	CSARDRLAGFTGELFF
TRBV20-1	.	TRBD2	TRBJ2-1	TGCAGTGCCCTCTCGACTAGCGGGATATATGAGCAGTTCTTC	CSALSTSGIYEQFF
TRBV20-1	few	.	TRBJ2-7	TGCAGTGCTAGTAGGGGACCGCATACTAACAGCGAGCAGTACTTC	CSASRGPHTNSEQYF
TRBV6-4	.	TRBD2	TRBJ2-7	TGTGCCAGCAGTGACAAGAGGTGGCGGGGGAATCCCTACGAGCAGTACTTC	CASSDKRWRGNPYEQYF
TRBV10-3	few	.	TRBJ2-1	TGTGCCATCAGTGAGTCCGGCGGGTCCTACAATGAGCAGTTCTTC	CAISESGGSYNEQFF
TRBV7-9	.	.	TRBJ2-4	TGTGCCAGCAGCTCGCCTATTGGGACACTAGCCAAAAACATTCAGTACTTC	CASSSPIGTLAKNIQYF
TRBV29-1	.	.	TRBJ2-6	TGCAGCGCTGAAGGGGGACCTGGGGCCAACGTCCTGACTTTC	CSAEGGPGANVLTF
TRBV20-1	.	.	TRBJ2-5	TGCAGTGCTAGAGCTAGGTTGGTAGAGACCCAGTACTTC	CSARARLVETQYF
TRBV29-1	.	.	TRBJ1-1	TGCAGCGCTCAGGGGACCCCGAACACTGAAGCTTTGTTT	CSAQGTPNTEALF
TRBV7-3	.	.	TRBJ2-5	TGTGCCAGCAGCCCCGGGCACTCCCAAGAGACCCAGTACTTC	CASSPGHSQETQYF
TRBV20-1	.	.	TRBJ1-5	TGCAGTGCTAGGACCGGGGAGACTCAGCCCCAGCATTTT	CSARTGETQPQHF
TRBV4-3	.	.	TRBJ2-5	TGCGCCAGCAGCCAAGGGGCCGGAGAGGGGCAAGAGACCCAGTACTTC	CASSQGAGEGQETQYF
TRBV4-1	once	.	TRBJ1-2	TGCGCCAGCAGCCAACAGGATTTCTATGGCTACACCTTC	CASSQQDFYGYTF
TRBV12-3/TRBV12-4	.	TRBD1	TRBJ1-2	TGTGCCAGCAGCCTAGGACAGGGTGGAGACTATGGCTACACCTTC	CASSLGQGGDYGYTF
TRBV10-2	.	.	TRBJ1-2	TGCGCCAGCAGTGAGGGGCCAGCCGGCGGCTACACCTTC	CASSEGPAGGYTF
TRBV7-9	once	.	TRBJ2-1	TGTGCCAGCAGCTTAAGGTTAGAACCGTACTACAATGAGCAGTTCTTC	CASSLRLEPYYNEQFF
TRBV20-1	.	.	TRBJ2-5	TGCAGTGCTAGACAGAGGTTTGGACTGCTTCAAGAGACCCAGTACTTC	CSARQRFGLLQETQYF
TRBV11-2	.	.	TRBJ2-1	TGTGCCAGCAGCTCGAACCGTGGGGAGCAGTTCTTC	CASSSNRGEQFF
TRBV2	.	TRBD2	TRBJ2-3	TGTGCCAGCTCTAGCGGGGGGAACTCAGATACGCAGTATTTT	CASSSGGNSDTQYF
TRBV5-1	few	.	TRBJ2-2	TGTGCCAGCAGCACGGGACTCCCGAACACCGGGGAGCTGTTTTTT	CASSTGLPNTGELFF
TRBV20-1	.	.	TRBJ2-3	TGCAGTGCGGCCTGGCGTAGCACAGATACGCAGTATTTT	CSAAWRSTDTQYF
TRBV20-1	few	.	TRBJ1-2	TGCAGTGCTAGGGGGGATCCGATCCCCCTTTCCTATGGCTACACCTTC	CSARGDPIPLSYGYTF